Here is one TCR beta chain with its context. Its specific antigen is unknown. No much larger clone is present one base from it, and per-base qualities are unavailable. The data stem from a study of sequential checkpoint blockade in melanoma (dated by TCRdb to about 2019). At the level of the whole study: Patients were randomized 1:1 to first-line nivolumab followed by ipilimumab (arm A) or ipilimumab followed by nivolumab (arm B). Maintenance nivolumab came after both trial sequences. DNA from approximately 91 melanoma tumor samples collected before treatment underwent TCRbeta immunosequencing. For about 20 patients, matched tumor biopsies were taken both before treatment and at week 13, after single-agent nivolumab (arm A) or ipilimumab (arm B). In about 83% of the matched pre- and post-treatment tumor biopsy pairs, both biopsies came from the same lesion.

General study outcomes and caveats: Among patients in arm A, the nivolumab-first arm, pretreatment tumor TIL clonality was associated with response (P = .04). The response-prediction model combining TCR metrics and mutation burden needs validation in larger, independent patient cohorts. Patients with increases in tumor T-cell fraction and clonality by week 13 were approximately 30 times more likely to achieve clinical benefit. Within-arm analyses of tumor T-cell fraction were constrained by small sample sizes and reduced statistical power. Tumor T-cell fraction and clonality correlated with PD-L1 staining and CD8+ T-cell counts but not with mutational load.

TCRbeta CDR3 regions were immunosequenced from genomic DNA with the immunoSEQ Assay. Before high-throughput sequencing, the genomic DNA was amplified using bias-controlled multiplex PCR. In the authors' own workflow: To quantify the absolute abundance of each unique TCRbeta CDR3 region, the sequences were collapsed and filtered. Clonality was defined as 1 minus Pielou's evenness and was calculated using productive rearrangements only. Tumor T-cell fraction was calculated by normalizing TCRbeta template counts to the amount of usable DNA, which was estimated from several housekeeping genes. Clones with significantly greater frequencies in on-treatment versus baseline samples were identified using a previously published method. TCRdb's version of the immuneACCESS table is confined to in-frame rearrangements and falls short of the full clone set. An unresolved V gene accounts for under half of the shortfall where checked; the remainder is of unknown origin. D and trimming come from the DNA, and the V and J calls and clone size come from that table. In all, the sample holds around 9,900 clones, and roughly 25% of those were seen once. The leading ten clones occupy around 10% of the sample.

The meaning of the sample's treatment or condition label: randomized to nivolumab then ipilimumab (arm A) or the reverse (arm B). None of the patients in the trial had previously been given DNA-damaging chemotherapy. The samples were obtained from melanoma patients enrolled in CheckMate 064, an open-label, randomized phase II trial testing sequential checkpoint blockade. Genomic DNA from formalin-fixed paraffin-embedded (FFPE) tissue samples served as the input for tumor TCR sequencing. The germline V gene (reference sequence) yields GTSNPN for CDR1 and SVGIG for CDR2. Its CDR3 holds 13 amino acids, cysteine through phenylalanine. Just the 39-base CDR3 DNA is kept, in frame starting at base 1. V and J are trimmed by 7 bases and 5 bases, and the gene matches miss 7 bases of the junction.

The receptor's source is a human donor with melanoma. This specimen was tumor tissue (inferred from file names), taken from a patient given nivolumab and ipilimumab in sequence. The sequence joins TRBV30 to TRBJ2-1; 8 central nucleotides agree with TRBD2. The DNA sequence is given as TGTGCCTTCGGCCGGGGGGGTGACAATGAGCAGTTCTTC. Translated, this gives CAFGRGGDNEQFF.